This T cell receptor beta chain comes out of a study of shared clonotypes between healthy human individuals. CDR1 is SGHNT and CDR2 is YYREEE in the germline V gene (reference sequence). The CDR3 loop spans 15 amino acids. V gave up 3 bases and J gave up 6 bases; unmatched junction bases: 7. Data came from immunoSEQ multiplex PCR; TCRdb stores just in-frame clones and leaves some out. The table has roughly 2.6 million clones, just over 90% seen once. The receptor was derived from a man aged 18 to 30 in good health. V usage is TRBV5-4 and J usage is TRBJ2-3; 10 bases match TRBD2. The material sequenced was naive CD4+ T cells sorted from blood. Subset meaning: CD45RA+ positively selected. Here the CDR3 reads CASSSGGLAIDTQYF. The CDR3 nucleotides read TGTGCCAGCAGCTCAGGGGGACTAGCGATCGATACGCAGTATTTT.